These 13 T cell receptor beta chains were all obtained from the same sample, sequenced in a study of tumor-infiltrating lymphocytes in primary liver carcinoma. Unsorted whole blood supplied the RNA, and germline DNA was extracted too. Using a constant-region primer together with ProtoScript II reverse transcriptase, TCR beta cDNA was made from roughly 540 ng of total RNA. Libraries for TCR beta were built through three nested multiplex PCR rounds, which together made up a slightly modified ARM-PCR procedure. The study ran its first two PCR rounds for nine to ten cycles each, using TRBV1-TRBV30 forward primers and a C-beta reverse primer. TCRdb re-derived calls from the multiplex PCR reads in MiXCR, one entry per CDR3 protein. This sample has 330,000 or so distinct CDR3 sequences, with almost 65% found just once. What was sequenced was peripheral blood. These TCRs come from a man aged 35-49 years with primary liver carcinoma and hepatitis B virus infection.

This chain joins TRBV29-1 and TRBJ2-3; TRBD2 agrees at 10 bases. The CDR3 consists of 16 residues. CDR1 is SQVTM, CDR2 ANQGSEA, per germline. The V segment lost 6 bases and the J segment 8 bases; nucleotides outside the gene matches: 17. CDR3 residues: CSVVPPGTSGTGTQYF. CDR3 sequence (DNA): TGCAGCGTGGTCCCACCCGGAACTAGCGGGACTGGTACGCAGTATTTT.

With regard to this clonotype: The junction does not match germline at one end; this may be a read error. CDR3 nucleotides: TGCAGCGTTGAGGGCGGGGCGGGCATCACAGGTACGCAGTATTTT. This translates into CSVEGGAGITGTQYF. V is TRBV29-1 and J is TRBJ2-3; D is perhaps TRBD2 (6 bases). This CDR3 comprises 15 residues. Germline CDR1 is SQVTM and CDR2 is ANQGSEA.

The chain employs TRBV4-2 and TRBJ2-1; D unclear. Germline V gene data show CDR1 as LGHNA and CDR2 as YNFKEQ. V lost 1 base to trimming and J lost 8 bases, with 15 bases between them. The CDR3 loop spans 15 amino acids. The CDR3 DNA sequence: TGTGCCAGCAGCCAAGGAGCCTCGCTATTACATGAGCAGTTCTTC. Its protein product is CASSQGASLLHEQFF.

In its sample, this clonotype ranks as medium-sized. The chain couples TRBV29-1 to TRBJ1-2; D is possibly TRBD1 (5 bases). This CDR3 region has 12 residues. Germline V gene data show CDR1 as SQVTM and CDR2 as ANQGSEA. The V end was cut by 1 base, the J end by 10 bases, with 13 bases between. In DNA, the CDR3 is TGCAGCGTTGAAGCCAACGGGGACGACTACACCTTC. Residues: CSVEANGDDYTF. The full variable domain, rest sourced from reference TRBV29-1 and TRBJ1-2, is SAVISQKPSRDICQRGTSLTIQCQVDSQVTMMFWYRQQPGQSLTLIATANQGSEATYESGFVIDKFPISRPNLTFSTLTVSNMSPEDSSIYLCSVEANGDDYTFGSGTRLTVV.

Details on this clonotype: A read error is likely, as this CDR3 ends without the conserved phenylalanine or tryptophan. The rearrangement uses TRBV18 and TRBJ2-3; possibly TRBD1 for D (6 bases). V was cut by 0 bases and J by 6 bases, with 13 bases left in between. Germline-derived CDR1 and CDR2 are KGHSH and LQKENI. There are 15 residues in the CDR3. The DNA of the CDR3 is TGTGCCAGCTCACCACCTTCAGGGGCCCCGGATACGCAGTATTAT. Translated: CASSPPSGAPDTQYY.

The chain carries TRBV7-9 and TRBJ1-1; unclear D gene. Germline V CDR1 and CDR2: SEHNR, FQNEAQ (reference sequence). V was cut by 6 bases and J by 0 bases, with 17 bases left in between. The CDR3 runs to 16 residues. CDR3 in DNA: TGTGCCAGCAGTTCTGGAGGGCGCTCCATGAACACTGAAGCTTTCTTT. As protein: CASSSGGRSMNTEAFF.

Only a few counts were recorded for this clonotype. One junction end disagrees with the germline gene, perhaps due to a read error. V gene TRBV4-2 combines with J gene TRBJ2-7; D is perhaps TRBD2 (5 bases). The germline CDR1 and CDR2 sequences are LGHNA and YNFKEQ. This CDR3 is 13 amino acids long. For the CDR3, the DNA is TGTGCCGGCAGCCAAGCGGTCTCCTACGAGCAGTACTTC. Protein: CAGSQAVSYEQYF.

There are many counts of this clonotype. The CDR3: CASSTRFTDTQYF. CDR3 nucleotide sequence: TGTGCCAGCAGTACCCGATTCACAGATACGCAGTATTTT. V usage is TRBV6-2 or TRBV6-3 and J usage is TRBJ2-3; D ambiguous. Trimming pared 5 bases from V and 2 bases from J, leaving 8 bases between. The CDR3 totals 13 residues. CDR1 is MNHEY, CDR2 SVGEGT, per germline.

This clonotype is deemed medium-sized. The CDR3 nucleotides read TGCGCCAGCAGCCAAGGAGTCGTCTTAGCAGATACGCAGTATTTT. Translated, it gives CASSQGVVLADTQYF. The V gene is TRBV4-3, the J gene TRBJ2-3; D gene unclear. V was trimmed by 1 base and J by 4 bases, leaving 12 bases between them. Germline CDR1 and CDR2: LGHNA and YSLEER. This CDR3 has 15 residues.

Comments on this clonotype: A read error may explain this, as a much larger clone is one base away. This rearrangement joins TRBV6-2 or TRBV6-3 to TRBJ2-7; TRBD2 agrees at 8 bases. V shed 4 bases and J 2 bases; nucleotides not matched to a gene: 7. CDR1 is MNHEY and CDR2 is SVGEGT in the germline V gene. The length of the CDR3 is 15 residues. CDR3 DNA: TGTGCCAGCAGTTGCTTTGCGGGAGGTCCCTACGAGCAGTACTTC. It codes for CASSCFAGGPYEQYF.

This clonotype was seen only once. This chain links TRBV6-2 or TRBV6-3 with TRBJ2-7; 7 bases match TRBD2. The germline V gene encodes CDR1 MNHEY and CDR2 SVGEGT. V was pared by 2 bases and J by 4 bases, with 14 bases of the junction left unmatched. CDR3 length: 17 amino acids. The CDR3 loop is CASSYEGLTGVPYEQYF. The CDR3, as DNA: TGTGCCAGCAGTTACGAGGGACTAACGGGAGTCCCATACGAGCAGTACTTC.

This clonotype was counted many times. V usage is TRBV29-1 and J usage is TRBJ2-5; either TRBD1 or TRBD2 may supply D (5 bases each). V gave up 6 bases and J gave up 8 bases, with 25 bases separating them. This CDR3 has 15 amino acids. Germline V lookup: CDR1 SQVTM, CDR2 ANQGSEA. For the CDR3, the DNA is TGCAGCGTACAACCCCTCGGGACGCTTCCCGGAACCCAGTACTTC. Protein product: CSVQPLGTLPGTQYF.

This clonotype was recorded at least ten times. The chain links TRBV6-5 to TRBJ2-7, with D uncertain. Per germline, CDR1 MNHEY and CDR2 SVGAGI. CDR3 length: 11 residues. The germline V and J ends were trimmed by 6 bases and 9 bases, with 12 bases remaining between them. The CDR3 protein is CASSSLRTQYF. CDR3 bases: TGTGCCAGCAGCAGTCTCCGTACGCAGTACTTC.